One sample yielded the 7 T cell receptor beta chains listed below, sequenced in a study of esophageal squamous cell carcinoma under preoperative chemotherapy. MiXCR, applied by TCRdb to the PCR reads, yields one record per CDR3 protein. The sample includes 15,000 to 20,000 distinct CDR3 sequences, under 55% of them seen just once. Time point specified: before preoperative PTX-NDP chemotherapy. Sampling was conducted from a patient given preoperative chemotherapy. The source is a human donor with esophageal squamous cell carcinoma. The donor label of this sample is uncertain.

This sequence joins TRBV12-5 and TRBJ2-3; the D call may be TRBD1 or TRBD2 (6 bases each). The CDR3 is 15 residues long. Per the germline V gene, CDR1 is LGHNT and CDR2 is FRNRAP. Trimming pared 6 bases from V and 1 base from J, leaving 14 bases between. CDR3 sequence: CASGKWGAGTDTQYF. The CDR3 DNA reads as TGTGCTAGTGGAAAGTGGGGGGCCGGCACAGATACGCAGTATTTT.

This clonotype has ten or more counts. The chain is built from TRBV27 and TRBJ2-1; the D gene is possibly TRBD1 (6 bases). This CDR3 contains 16 residues. Germline values: CDR1 MNHEY, CDR2 SMNVEV (reference sequence). The V gene lost 5 bases and the J gene lost 10 bases, with 24 bases spanning the gap. The CDR3 sequence: CASSPSQQGRAYEQFF. CDR3 coding DNA: TGTGCCAGCAGTCCCTCGCAACAGGGTCGGGCCTACGAGCAGTTCTTC.

This clonotype occurred many times. The CDR3 sequence is CASSLAGFGRGAAEQYF. CDR3 in DNA: TGTGCCAGCAGCTTAGCTGGTTTCGGGCGGGGGGCTGCCGAGCAGTACTTC. The rearrangement joins TRBV7-2 to TRBJ2-5; TRBD2 aligns across 8 bases. The closer fit of TRBJ2-7 to the DNA end suggests the J call may be wrong. Per germline, CDR1 SGHTA and CDR2 FQGNSA. The CDR3 runs 17 residues.

V and J are TRBV6-1 and TRBJ1-4; TRBD1 matches at 9 bases. CDR1 is MNHNS and CDR2 is SASEGT in the germline V gene. This CDR3 comprises 16 residues. Trimming removed 8 bases from V and 7 bases from J; junction bases left unmatched: 14. CDR3 DNA: TGTGCCAGCCGAGGGGCACTACAGGGGGCTAGTGAAAAACTGTTTTTT. It yields the protein CASRGALQGASEKLFF.

This clonotype was seen at least ten times. The chain couples TRBV7-2 to TRBJ2-5; 7 positions match TRBD2. This CDR3 has 15 amino acids. Germline assignment: CDR1 SGHTA and CDR2 FQGNSA. V dropped 5 bases and J dropped 5; count of bases not matched to a gene: 11. CDR3 sequence reads: CASSGREREGETQYF. The CDR3 DNA sequence: TGTGCCAGCAGCGGGCGGGAGCGGGAAGGTGAGACCCAGTACTTC.

Of note for this clonotype: One end of the junction varies from germline; a read error may be responsible. The chain employs TRBV7-2 and TRBJ2-5, with a possible D match to TRBD2 (5 bases). The germline V gene encodes CDR1 SGHTA and CDR2 FQGNSA. The CDR3 is 15 residues long. The CDR3 sequence is CAGGLEVIAQKTQYF. The CDR3 region has the DNA TGTGCCGGCGGGCTGGAGGTCATAGCCCAAAAGACCCAGTACTTC. Filled out from reference TRBV7-2 and TRBJ2-5, the complete variable domain reads GAGVSQSPSNKVTEKGKDVELRCDPISGHTALYWYRQSLGQGLEFLIYFQGNSAPDKSGLPSDRFSAERTGGSVSTLTIQRTQQEDSAVYLCAGGLEVIAQKTQYFGPGTRLLVL.

The chain couples TRBV6-5 to TRBJ1-4; D not resolved. The CDR3 length is 13 residues. V shed 2 bases and J shed 8 bases, with 9 bases lying between them. Germline V gives CDR1 MNHEY, CDR2 SVGAGI. DNA for the CDR3: TGTGCCAGCAGTTACAGGGAGTGGGAAAAACTGTTTTTT. Residues: CASSYREWEKLFF.